This TCR beta chain emerged from a study of blood T cell repertoires in COVID-19. Across the study: COVID-19 samples from acute and convalescent phases originated in the United States, Italy and Spain.

The CDR3 is 17 residues long. Germline V gives CDR1 MNHEY, CDR2 SMNVEV (reference sequence). The germline V and J ends were trimmed by 6 bases and 3 bases, with 24 bases remaining between them. Libraries were prepared by immunoSEQ multiplex PCR; TCRdb keeps only in-frame clonotypes and omits some of them. The repertoire holds over 200,000 clones, with 87% as singletons. The clonotype was recovered from a man under 40 who had recovered from COVID-19. The sample was PBMCs or T cells enriched from blood (not recorded which). The gene calls are TRBV27 and TRBJ2-7; the D gene is possibly TRBD1 (6 bases). CDR3 sequence: CASRPPGTPALNYEQYF. The CDR3 nucleotides are TGTGCCAGCAGGCCACCGGGGACACCCGCTTTAAACTACGAGCAGTACTTC.